This paragraph reports one T cell receptor beta chain. The target antigen is unknown. Each cDNA held unique molecular identifiers, and template switching gave it a universal primer site. TCRdb redid the calling of the 5' RACE reads with MiXCR, one entry per CDR3 protein. The sample has hundreds of thousands of distinct CDR3 sequences, around 5.7% seen once; the top ten hold roughly 1.6%. V was pared by 5 bases and J by 5 bases, with 13 bases between. The CDR3 is made up of 13 amino acids. This entry comes from a study of identical twins. Findings and limits, study-wide: Monozygotic twins shared more out-of-frame TCR alpha than recombination models predicted.

The sequenced material came from naive T cells sorted from blood. The sequence was obtained from a man younger than 35 in good health. The chain couples TRBV12-3 or TRBV12-4 to TRBJ2-7; D is undetermined. CDR3 sequence (DNA): TGTGCCAGCAGTCCCAACCGTGGTGACGAGCAGTACGTC. Amino acids: CASSPNRGDEQYV.